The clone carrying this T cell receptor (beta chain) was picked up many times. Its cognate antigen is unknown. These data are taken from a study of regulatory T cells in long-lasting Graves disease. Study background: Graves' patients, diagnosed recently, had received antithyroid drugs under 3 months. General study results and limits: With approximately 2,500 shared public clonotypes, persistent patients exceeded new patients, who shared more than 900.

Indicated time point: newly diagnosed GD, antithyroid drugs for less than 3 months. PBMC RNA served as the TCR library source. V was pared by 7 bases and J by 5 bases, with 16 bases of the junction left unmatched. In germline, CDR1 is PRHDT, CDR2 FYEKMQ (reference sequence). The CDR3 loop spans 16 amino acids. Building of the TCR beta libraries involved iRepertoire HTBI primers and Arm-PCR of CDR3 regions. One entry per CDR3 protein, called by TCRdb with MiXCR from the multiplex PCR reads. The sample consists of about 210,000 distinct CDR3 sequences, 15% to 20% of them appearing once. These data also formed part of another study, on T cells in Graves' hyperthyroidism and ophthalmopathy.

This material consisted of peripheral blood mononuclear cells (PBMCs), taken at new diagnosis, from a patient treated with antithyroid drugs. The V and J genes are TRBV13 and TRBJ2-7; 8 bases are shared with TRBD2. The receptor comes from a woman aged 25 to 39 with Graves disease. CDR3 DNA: TGTGCCAGCAACGTGAAGCGGGAGTGGGGTATGGACGAGCAGTACTTC. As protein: CASNVKREWGMDEQYF.